The rows below give T cell receptor beta chains drawn from one sample of a study of blood T cell repertoires in COVID-19. Sequencing used immunoSEQ multiplex PCR; TCRdb keeps in-frame clones, though not all of them. The table lists around 97,000 clones, about 90% of them singletons. The specimen sequenced was peripheral blood. The source is a human donor in a cohort sampled during active COVID-19. Each CDR3 is given without its conserved first and last residue. Each record gives: J gene, D gene, V gene, CDR3 protein. The D gene is left open where the match is weak.

j_call: TRBJ1-4
d_call: TRBD1
v_call: TRBV6-8
cdr3_aa: ASSYRTGVGCEKLF

j_call: TRBJ2-5
d_call: .
v_call: TRBV6-5
cdr3_aa: ASSFRGRETQY

j_call: TRBJ1-2
d_call: .
v_call: TRBV10-1
cdr3_aa: ASSVAANYGYT

j_call: TRBJ2-2
d_call: TRBD1
v_call: TRBV11-3
cdr3_aa: ASSFRGSTGELF